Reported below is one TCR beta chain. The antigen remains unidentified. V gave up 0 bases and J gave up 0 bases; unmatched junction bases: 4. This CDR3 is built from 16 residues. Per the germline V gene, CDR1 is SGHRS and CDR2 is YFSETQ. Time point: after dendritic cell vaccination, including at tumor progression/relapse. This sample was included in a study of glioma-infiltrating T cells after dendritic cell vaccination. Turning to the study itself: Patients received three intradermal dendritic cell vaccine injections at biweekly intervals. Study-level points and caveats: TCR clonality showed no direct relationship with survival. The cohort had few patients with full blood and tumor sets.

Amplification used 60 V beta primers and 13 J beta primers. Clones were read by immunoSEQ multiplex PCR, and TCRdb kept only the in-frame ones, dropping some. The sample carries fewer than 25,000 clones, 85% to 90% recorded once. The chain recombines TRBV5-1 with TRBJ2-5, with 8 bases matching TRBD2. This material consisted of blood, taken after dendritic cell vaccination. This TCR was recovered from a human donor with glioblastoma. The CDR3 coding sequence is TGCGCCAGCAGCTTGGGGACTAGCTTGAACCAAGAGACCCAGTACTTC. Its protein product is CASSLGTSLNQETQYF.